This T cell receptor beta chain was sequenced during a study of CD8+ T cells in alopecia areata. Study-level background: Patients remained on tofacitinib for 6 to 18 months and then went 6 months without it.

Following RNA extraction, reverse transcription yielded cDNA that acted as the sequencing template. The table came from immunoSEQ multiplex PCR; TCRdb's copy has only in-frame clones and leaves some out. The table shows some 120,000 clones, with roughly 61% occurring only once. Germline CDR1 SGHDT, CDR2 YYEEEE. The trim removed 3 bases at V and 4 bases at J, leaving 9 bases unmatched. The CDR3 totals 15 residues. V gene TRBV5-6 combines with J gene TRBJ1-1; TRBD1 matches at 7 bases. The material was CD4+ T cells sorted from blood, obtained at week 0. The sequence came from a human donor with alopecia areata. The CDR3 region has the DNA TGTGCCAGCAGCTCACACAGGGGAGCAAGCACTGAAGCTTTCTTT. Protein product: CASSSHRGASTEAFF. Looking up the rest from reference TRBV5-6 and TRBJ1-1 gives the full variable domain: DAGVTQSPTHLIKTRGQQVTLRCSPKSGHDTVSWYQQALGQGPQFIFQYYEEEERQRGNFPDRFSGHQFPNYSSELNVNALLLGDSALYLCASSSHRGASTEAFFGQGTRLTVV.